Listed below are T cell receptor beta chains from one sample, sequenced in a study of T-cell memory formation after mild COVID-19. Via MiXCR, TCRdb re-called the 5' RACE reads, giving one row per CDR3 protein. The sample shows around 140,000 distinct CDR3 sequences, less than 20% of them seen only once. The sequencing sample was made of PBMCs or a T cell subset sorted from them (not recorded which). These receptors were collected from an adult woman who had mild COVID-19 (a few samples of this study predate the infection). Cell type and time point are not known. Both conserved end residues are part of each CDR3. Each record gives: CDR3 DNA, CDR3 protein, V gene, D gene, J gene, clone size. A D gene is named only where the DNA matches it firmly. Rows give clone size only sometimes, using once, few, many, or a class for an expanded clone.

cdr3_nt: TGTGCCAGCAGCCAAGAGGGAACGGGACTAGCGGGAGGAGTAACAGATACGCAGTATTTT; cdr3_aa: CASSQEGTGLAGGVTDTQYF; v_call: TRBV4-2; d_call: TRBD2; j_call: TRBJ2-3; clone_size: .
cdr3_nt: TGTGCCAGCAGCCTTGGACAGGCGATCTACGAGCAGTACTTC; cdr3_aa: CASSLGQAIYEQYF; v_call: TRBV3-1; d_call: TRBD1; j_call: TRBJ2-7; clone_size: few
cdr3_nt: TGCAGTGCTAGGAAGCAGAACGGTGGGAACACTGAAGCTTTCTTT; cdr3_aa: CSARKQNGGNTEAFF; v_call: TRBV20-1; d_call: .; j_call: TRBJ1-1; clone_size: few
cdr3_nt: TGCAGTGCTACCCGACTAGCGGGAGGGCATGAGCAGTTCTTC; cdr3_aa: CSATRLAGGHEQFF; v_call: TRBV20-1; d_call: TRBD2; j_call: TRBJ2-1; clone_size: few
cdr3_nt: TGTGCCAGCAGTTACTCGACGGAGGGGGGAGTCCTAGGCGATACGCAGTATTTT; cdr3_aa: CASSYSTEGGVLGDTQYF; v_call: TRBV6-2/TRBV6-3; d_call: .; j_call: TRBJ2-3; clone_size: few
cdr3_nt: TGTGCCAGCAGCTTCGCGGGGGGGCCACACAATGAGCAGTTCTTC; cdr3_aa: CASSFAGGPHNEQFF; v_call: TRBV5-6; d_call: TRBD2; j_call: TRBJ2-1; clone_size: few
cdr3_nt: TGTGCCAGTAGTATTGGGACAGGGACCCCCTACAATGAGCAGTTCTTC; cdr3_aa: CASSIGTGTPYNEQFF; v_call: TRBV19; d_call: TRBD1; j_call: TRBJ2-1; clone_size: .
cdr3_nt: TGTGCCAGCAGTTACGGGACTAGCAGGGTAGATACGCAGTATTTT; cdr3_aa: CASSYGTSRVDTQYF; v_call: TRBV6-5; d_call: TRBD2; j_call: TRBJ2-3; clone_size: .
cdr3_nt: TGCGCCAGCAGCACCGGGACAGGGCCCTACAATGAGCAGTTCTTC; cdr3_aa: CASSTGTGPYNEQFF; v_call: TRBV5-1; d_call: TRBD1; j_call: TRBJ2-1; clone_size: few
cdr3_nt: TGTGCCAGCAGCCCTACTAGCGGGAGATACATTCAGTACTTC; cdr3_aa: CASSPTSGRYIQYF; v_call: TRBV9; d_call: TRBD2; j_call: TRBJ2-4; clone_size: few
cdr3_nt: TGTGCCACCAGCACCGGACTAGCGGGGCCCATTAGCACAGATACGCAGTATTTT; cdr3_aa: CATSTGLAGPISTDTQYF; v_call: TRBV15; d_call: TRBD2; j_call: TRBJ2-3; clone_size: many
cdr3_nt: TGCGCCAGCAGCCAAGTCTTAGGCTCTATGACAGATACGCAGTATTTT; cdr3_aa: CASSQVLGSMTDTQYF; v_call: TRBV4-3; d_call: .; j_call: TRBJ2-3; clone_size: .
cdr3_nt: TGTGCCAGCAGCTTTGGTGATGAGCAGTTCTTC; cdr3_aa: CASSFGDEQFF; v_call: TRBV7-2; d_call: .; j_call: TRBJ2-1; clone_size: .
cdr3_nt: TGTGCCAGCAGCCCCTTCGGCGGGGGGGCAAGTGAGCAGTTCTTC; cdr3_aa: CASSPFGGGASEQFF; v_call: TRBV7-3; d_call: TRBD2; j_call: TRBJ2-1; clone_size: .
cdr3_nt: TGTGCCAGCAGGAGGACTGTCTACGAGCAGTACTTC; cdr3_aa: CASRRTVYEQYF; v_call: TRBV6-2/TRBV6-3; d_call: .; j_call: TRBJ2-7; clone_size: .
cdr3_nt: TGTGCCAGCAATTCAGTGTATACGCAGTATTTT; cdr3_aa: CASNSVYTQYF; v_call: TRBV27; d_call: .; j_call: TRBJ2-3; clone_size: few
cdr3_nt: TGCAGTGCTACTCAAGACAGGGCCGCCCAAGAGACCCAGTACTTC; cdr3_aa: CSATQDRAAQETQYF; v_call: TRBV20-1; d_call: TRBD1; j_call: TRBJ2-5; clone_size: few
cdr3_nt: TGTGCCAGCAGTGCTTCAGGGAGAAATGAAAAACTGTTTTTT; cdr3_aa: CASSASGRNEKLFF; v_call: TRBV2; d_call: .; j_call: TRBJ1-4; clone_size: .
cdr3_nt: TGTGCCACCAGTGATTCCAGACAGGGGACAGATACGCAGTATTTT; cdr3_aa: CATSDSRQGTDTQYF; v_call: TRBV24-1; d_call: TRBD1; j_call: TRBJ2-3; clone_size: .
cdr3_nt: TGTGCCACCCATAGCGGGGGGGCCCCAGATACGCAGTATTTT; cdr3_aa: CATHSGGAPDTQYF; v_call: TRBV27; d_call: TRBD2; j_call: TRBJ2-3; clone_size: .
cdr3_nt: TGCGCCAGCTTTGACAGGGGGTACGCAGATACGCAGTATTTT; cdr3_aa: CASFDRGYADTQYF; v_call: TRBV5-1; d_call: TRBD1; j_call: TRBJ2-3; clone_size: .
cdr3_nt: TGTGCCAGCAGTTTCAGACAGGCGTACAGAGAGACCCAGTACTTC; cdr3_aa: CASSFRQAYRETQYF; v_call: TRBV6-5; d_call: .; j_call: TRBJ2-5; clone_size: many
cdr3_nt: TGCGCCAGCAGCTTGGGTCTCCCCGGGACAGGCAATACCTACGAGCAGTACTTC; cdr3_aa: CASSLGLPGTGNTYEQYF; v_call: TRBV5-1; d_call: TRBD1; j_call: TRBJ2-7; clone_size: .
cdr3_nt: TGTGCCAGCAGCCAAGATTGGTGGACTAGCGGGGACGCGGAGACCCAGTACTTC; cdr3_aa: CASSQDWWTSGDAETQYF; v_call: TRBV4-2; d_call: TRBD2; j_call: TRBJ2-5; clone_size: .
cdr3_nt: TGTGCCAGCAGCCGAAGTGAGACCCAGTACTTC; cdr3_aa: CASSRSETQYF; v_call: TRBV7-2; d_call: .; j_call: TRBJ2-5; clone_size: many
cdr3_nt: TGCGCCAGCAGCTGGGGGGACAGAAATTACAATGAGCAGTTCTTC; cdr3_aa: CASSWGDRNYNEQFF; v_call: TRBV5-1; d_call: .; j_call: TRBJ2-1; clone_size: many
cdr3_nt: TGCGCCAGCAGCCAAGGTGTAGTCTACTATGGCTACACCTTC; cdr3_aa: CASSQGVVYYGYTF; v_call: TRBV4-1; d_call: .; j_call: TRBJ1-2; clone_size: few
cdr3_nt: TGTGCCAGCAGCGTAGTGGGATGGGACAGGGGGTGCGAGCAGTACTTC; cdr3_aa: CASSVVGWDRGCEQYF; v_call: TRBV9; d_call: TRBD1; j_call: TRBJ2-7; clone_size: .
cdr3_nt: TGCAGTGCTAGAGAATTTGCGTCCTACAATGAGCAGTTCTTC; cdr3_aa: CSAREFASYNEQFF; v_call: TRBV20-1; d_call: .; j_call: TRBJ2-1; clone_size: few
cdr3_nt: TGCAGTGCTAGTAAGGGGAACACTGAAGCTTTCTTT; cdr3_aa: CSASKGNTEAFF; v_call: TRBV20-1; d_call: .; j_call: TRBJ1-1; clone_size: few
cdr3_nt: TGTGCCAGCAGCACACGCCAAGAGACCCAGTACTTC; cdr3_aa: CASSTRQETQYF; v_call: TRBV7-2; d_call: .; j_call: TRBJ2-5; clone_size: .
cdr3_nt: TGTGCCAGCTTAGGACAGAATAATGAAAAACTGTTTTTT; cdr3_aa: CASLGQNNEKLFF; v_call: TRBV19; d_call: .; j_call: TRBJ1-4; clone_size: .
cdr3_nt: TGCGCCAGCAGCTGGGCGTGGGGGGCCGACGGTGAGCAGTTCTTC; cdr3_aa: CASSWAWGADGEQFF; v_call: TRBV5-1; d_call: .; j_call: TRBJ2-1; clone_size: few
cdr3_nt: TGTGCCACCACACAGAACTATGGCTACACCTTC; cdr3_aa: CATTQNYGYTF; v_call: TRBV6-1; d_call: .; j_call: TRBJ1-2; clone_size: .
cdr3_nt: TGTGCCAGCAGCGTAATTTGGGGGGGGAACACTGAAGCTTTCTTT; cdr3_aa: CASSVIWGGNTEAFF; v_call: TRBV9; d_call: .; j_call: TRBJ1-1; clone_size: few
cdr3_nt: TGTGCCAGCAGCCAAATGTGGGGGATGGATACGCAGTATTTT; cdr3_aa: CASSQMWGMDTQYF; v_call: TRBV3-1; d_call: .; j_call: TRBJ2-3; clone_size: few
cdr3_nt: TGTGCCAGCAGAAACTCTGGGGCCAACGTCCTGACTTTC; cdr3_aa: CASRNSGANVLTF; v_call: TRBV6-2/TRBV6-3; d_call: .; j_call: TRBJ2-6; clone_size: few
cdr3_nt: TGCGCCAGCAGCTGGGGGACGGCTAACTATGGCTACACCTTC; cdr3_aa: CASSWGTANYGYTF; v_call: TRBV5-1; d_call: .; j_call: TRBJ1-2; clone_size: .
cdr3_nt: TGCGCCAGCTCTAAGACAGTCTCCTACAATGAGCAGTTCTTC; cdr3_aa: CASSKTVSYNEQFF; v_call: TRBV5-1; d_call: .; j_call: TRBJ2-1; clone_size: .
cdr3_nt: TGTGCCAGCAGCCAACCGGGGGCCCACTCCTACGAGCAGTACTTC; cdr3_aa: CASSQPGAHSYEQYF; v_call: TRBV14; d_call: .; j_call: TRBJ2-7; clone_size: few
cdr3_nt: TGCGCCAGCAGCTCCTCTATCACTATGACAGATACGCAGTATTTT; cdr3_aa: CASSSSITMTDTQYF; v_call: TRBV5-1; d_call: .; j_call: TRBJ2-3; clone_size: .
cdr3_nt: TGTGCCATCAGTGAGGACAGTAACTATGGCTACACCTTC; cdr3_aa: CAISEDSNYGYTF; v_call: TRBV10-3; d_call: .; j_call: TRBJ1-2; clone_size: .
cdr3_nt: TGTGCCAGCAGTTTTGGTACAGCCGCTAGCACAGATACGCAGTATTTT; cdr3_aa: CASSFGTAASTDTQYF; v_call: TRBV12-3/TRBV12-4; d_call: .; j_call: TRBJ2-3; clone_size: .
cdr3_nt: TGTGCCAGCAGCCTGATTACAGGGGGGTTCTACAATGAGCAGTTCTTC; cdr3_aa: CASSLITGGFYNEQFF; v_call: TRBV11-2; d_call: TRBD1; j_call: TRBJ2-1; clone_size: .
cdr3_nt: TGTGCCACCCAAGCCCCTAGCGGGGGTGGCGATGAGCAGTTCTTC; cdr3_aa: CATQAPSGGGDEQFF; v_call: TRBV24-1; d_call: TRBD2; j_call: TRBJ2-1; clone_size: few